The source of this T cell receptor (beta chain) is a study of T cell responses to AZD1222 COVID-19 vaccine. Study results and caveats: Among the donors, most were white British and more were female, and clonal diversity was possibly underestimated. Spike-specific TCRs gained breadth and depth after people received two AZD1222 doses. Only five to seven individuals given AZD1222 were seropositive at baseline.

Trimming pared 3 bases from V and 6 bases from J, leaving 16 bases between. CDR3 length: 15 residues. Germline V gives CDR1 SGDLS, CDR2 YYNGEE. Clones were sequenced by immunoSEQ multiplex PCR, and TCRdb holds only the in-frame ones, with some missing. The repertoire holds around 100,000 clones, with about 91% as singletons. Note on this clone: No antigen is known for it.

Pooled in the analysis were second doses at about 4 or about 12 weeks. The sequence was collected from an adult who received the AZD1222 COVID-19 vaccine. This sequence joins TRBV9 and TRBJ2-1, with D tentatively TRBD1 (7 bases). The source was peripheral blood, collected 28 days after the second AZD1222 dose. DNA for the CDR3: TGTGCCAGCAGCGGACAGGGAGGACTCGTCAATGAGCAGTTCTTC. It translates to CASSGQGGLVNEQFF. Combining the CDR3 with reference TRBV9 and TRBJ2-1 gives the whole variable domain DSGVTQTPKHLITATGQRVTLRCSPRSGDLSVYWYQQSLDQGLQFLIQYYNGEERAKGNILERFSAQQFPDLHSELNLSSLELGDSALYFCASSGQGGLVNEQFFGPGTRLTVL.